These 21 T cell receptor beta chains came from one sample sequenced in a study of cytomegalovirus exposure and HLA in healthy donors. It was with 60 Vbeta and 13 Jbeta primers that the PCR ran. This table comes from immunoSEQ multiplex PCR, and its TCRdb copy is limited to in-frame clones, with some not included. The sample has roughly 140,000 clones, around three quarters seen once; the top ten hold 1.5% to 2%. The sequenced sample consisted of PBMCs. The receptors stem from a woman aged 40 to 50 in good health and CMV-seronegative.

The rearrangement links TRBV18 to TRBJ1-1; possibly TRBD1 for D (6 bases). CDR1 is KGHSH, CDR2 LQKENI, per germline. V lost 6 bases and J lost 1, with 15 bases in between. The CDR3 covers 15 residues. CDR3 residues: CASSPFRDKNTEAFF. For the CDR3, the DNA is TGTGCCAGCTCCCCTTTCCGGGACAAGAACACTGAAGCTTTCTTT.

J is TRBJ1-2 and V is TRBV5-1; 7 bases map to TRBD1. After removal of 3 bases from V and 4 bases from J, the junction contained 3 bases not matched to a gene. CDR1 SGHRS and CDR2 YFSETQ come from the germline V gene. This CDR3 spans 13 amino acids. CDR3 nucleotide sequence: TGCGCCAGCAGCTCGGGACAGCGCTATGGCTACACCTTC. Translation: CASSSGQRYGYTF.

This chain joins TRBV5-1 and TRBJ1-1; D is ambiguous. CDR1 and CDR2 (germline): SGHRS, YFSETQ. This CDR3 has 16 residues. Trimming left V 7 bases short and J 1 base short, with 20 bases between. The CDR3, as DNA: TGCGCCAGCGACCCGGGAAAACCCAAAAGGAACACTGAAGCTTTCTTT. Residues: CASDPGKPKRNTEAFF.

This rearrangement joins TRBV15 to TRBJ2-1, with a tentative D call TRBD1 (5 bases). Germline values: CDR1 LNHNV, CDR2 YYDKDF (reference sequence). CDR3 length equals 15 residues. V dropped 2 bases and J dropped 3 bases, with 11 bases sitting between them. CDR3 bases: TGTGCCACCAGCAGAACCAGGGATCGCTACAATGAGCAGTTCTTC. It translates to CATSRTRDRYNEQFF.

The V call is TRBV4-1, the J call TRBJ1-2, with D perhaps matching TRBD1 (5 bases). V shed 1 base and J shed 0 bases, with 9 bases lying between them. The CDR3 has 15 residues. Germline values: CDR1 MGHRA, CDR2 YSYEKL. CDR3 sequence: CASSQAGHANYGYTF. Written as DNA, the CDR3 is TGCGCCAGCAGCCAAGCCGGACACGCTAACTATGGCTACACCTTC.

The rearrangement links TRBV28 to TRBJ2-5, with 11 bases aligning to TRBD2. Trimming cost V 2 bases and J 5 bases; bases outside gene matches: 4. The CDR3 covers 15 residues. The germline gives CDR1 MDHEN, CDR2 SYDVKM. For the CDR3, the DNA is TGTGCCAGCAGTTTACGGGTAGCGGGGGGGGAGACCCAGTACTTC. It codes for CASSLRVAGGETQYF.

This chain connects TRBV9 to TRBJ1-2, with no clear D. This CDR3 has 15 residues. Trimming took off 4 bases at V and 0 bases at J, with 13 bases between the two ends. Per germline, CDR1 SGDLS and CDR2 YYNGEE. This CDR3 reads CASSPRGGTNYGYTF. CDR3 nucleotides: TGTGCCAGCAGCCCACGAGGAGGGACTAACTATGGCTACACCTTC.

The chain carries TRBV29-1 and TRBJ1-1; D call uncertain. The CDR3 covers 12 residues. Germline lookup yields CDR1 SQVTM and CDR2 ANQGSEA. The V end was cut by 7 bases, the J end by 0 bases, with 9 bases between. Here the CDR3 reads CSALGLNTEAFF. In nucleotides, the CDR3 is TGCAGCGCCCTGGGCTTGAACACTGAAGCTTTCTTT.

This chain links TRBV27 with TRBJ1-6, with D uncertain. CDR1 MNHEY and CDR2 SMNVEV come from the germline V gene (reference sequence). There are 15 residues in the CDR3. The germline V and J ends were trimmed by 6 bases and 8 bases, with 17 bases remaining between them. CDR3: CASSPSSLRDSPLHF. The CDR3 coding sequence is TGTGCCAGCAGCCCCTCCTCCCTGAGGGATTCACCCCTCCACTTT.

The chain has TRBV6-1 and TRBJ1-2; no definite D call. V was pared by 3 bases and J by 7 bases, with 6 bases between. Germline CDR1 reads MNHNS; CDR2 reads SASEGT. This CDR3 has 11 residues. CDR3 sequence: CASSEYRGYTF. CDR3 nucleotides: TGTGCCAGCAGTGAGTATCGTGGCTACACCTTC.

The sample holds a few counts of this clone. The rearrangement uses TRBV6-5 and TRBJ1-1, with TRBD1 matching over 7 bases. Germline CDR1 and CDR2: MNHEY and SVGAGI. CDR3 length: 14 amino acids. J was trimmed by 4 bases and V by 5 bases; bases with no gene match: 7. The CDR3 DNA sequence: TGTGCCAGCAGTCCCCGGGACAGTGGCACTGAAGCTTTCTTT. It encodes CASSPRDSGTEAFF.

The rearrangement links TRBV29-1 to TRBJ1-2, with a weak D call TRBD1 (6 bases). Between the trimmed V and J ends, which lost 7 bases and 4 bases, there was a span of 10 bases. Germline V gene sequence: CDR1 SQVTM, CDR2 ANQGSEA. The CDR3 is 11 residues long. CDR3 nucleotide sequence: TGCAGCGAGGGGGGGGCCTATGGCTACACCTTC. This translates into CSEGGAYGYTF.

This clone was observed a single time. The chain has TRBV15 and TRBJ1-1; possible D gene TRBD1, 6 bases. Germline V gene sequence: CDR1 LNHNV, CDR2 YYDKDF (reference sequence). The CDR3 length is 13 residues. The V end was cut by 0 bases, the J end by 8 bases, with 10 bases between. CDR3 amino acids: CATSRDRGSEAFF. For the CDR3, the DNA is TGTGCCACCAGCAGAGACAGGGGTTCGGAAGCTTTCTTT.

This clone has only a few counts. The rearrangement uses TRBV5-6 and TRBJ2-7, with 7 bases identical to TRBD2. The CDR3 has 16 residues. CDR1 and CDR2 from the germline V gene are SGHDT and YYEEEE. The trim removed 4 bases at V and 2 bases at J, leaving 12 bases unmatched. CDR3 nucleotide sequence: TGTGCCAGCAGCCTCCTCGAAGCTAGCGGTCCCTACGAGCAGTACTTC. This codes for CASSLLEASGPYEQYF.

This clone was counted between two and nine times. This chain links TRBV4-2 with TRBJ2-5; TRBD2 agrees at 7 bases. The J call is in doubt because the DNA end fits TRBJ2-7 better. From germline, CDR1 is LGHNA and CDR2 YNFKEQ. The CDR3 has 17 residues. As DNA, the CDR3 is TGTGCCAGCAGCCCGTTGGGTGGTAGCGGGCTATCCTACGAGCAGTACTTC. Amino acids: CASSPLGGSGLSYEQYF.

The chain has TRBV7-2 and TRBJ2-3; the match to TRBD1 covers 7 bases. Germline V CDR1 and CDR2: SGHTA, FQGNSA. The CDR3 runs to 12 residues. J lost 9 bases, V lost 2 bases, and 2 bases had no gene match. This CDR3 reads CASSLLQGTQYF. In DNA, the CDR3 is TGTGCCAGCAGCTTACTACAGGGGACGCAGTATTTT.

This clone is a singleton in its sample. The chain recombines TRBV30 with TRBJ1-5, with no clear D. The ends were cut back, 2 bases at V and 8 bases at J, with 13 bases in the middle. The V gene's germline CDR1 is GTSNPN and CDR2 SVGIG (reference sequence). The CDR3 runs 13 residues. The CDR3 nucleotides read TGTGCCTGGAGTCAGGAGGCGGGTGAGCCCCAGCATTTT. This sequence encodes CAWSQEAGEPQHF. Using reference TRBV30 and TRBJ1-5 for the parts outside the CDR3, the full variable domain is SQTIHQWPATLVQPVGSPLSLECTVEGTSNPNLYWYRQAAGRGLQLLFYSVGIGQISSEVPQNLSASRPQDRQFILSSKKLLLSDSGFYLCAWSQEAGEPQHFGDGTRLSIL.

The chain couples TRBV5-1 to TRBJ2-7; the D is unclear. This CDR3 comprises 13 residues. Germline CDR1 and CDR2: SGHRS and YFSETQ. V shed 4 bases and J shed 5 bases, with 13 bases lying between them. This chain's CDR3 is CASSPVVRHEQYF. In DNA form, the CDR3 reads TGCGCCAGCAGCCCAGTGGTGCGGCACGAGCAGTACTTC. Variable domain in full (rest from reference TRBV5-1 and TRBJ2-7): KAGVTQTPRYLIKTRGQQVTLSCSPISGHRSVSWYQQTPGQGLQFLFEYFSETQRNKGNFPGRFSGRQFSNSRSEMNVSTLELGDSALYLCASSPVVRHEQYFGPGTRLTVT.

The chain has TRBV28 and TRBJ1-2; D is unresolved. The CDR3 runs 10 residues. V gave up 4 bases and J gave up 7 bases, with 4 bases separating them. The V gene's germline CDR1 is MDHEN and CDR2 SYDVKM. The CDR3 bases are TGTGCCAGCAGTTCAGTTGGCTACACCTTC. Translation gives CASSSVGYTF.

This clone was detected a few times. This chain joins TRBV6-5 and TRBJ2-1; 7 nucleotides align to TRBD2. Trimming took 2 bases from V and 0 from J; bases not matched to a gene: 4. From germline, CDR1 is MNHEY and CDR2 SVGAGI. The CDR3 spans 16 residues. CDR3 in amino acids: CASSYLRDYSYNEQFF. CDR3 nucleotides: TGTGCCAGCAGTTACCTCCGGGACTACTCCTACAATGAGCAGTTCTTC.

This clone has just a few counts. The rearrangement links TRBV5-1 to TRBJ2-7; D unclear. CDR1 is SGHRS, CDR2 YFSETQ, per germline. The CDR3 is 12 amino acids. V was pared by 0 bases and J by 5 bases, with 6 bases between. The CDR3 loop reads CASSLGSNEQYF. As DNA, the CDR3 is TGCGCCAGCAGCTTGGGGTCTAACGAGCAGTACTTC.